This record concerns one T cell receptor (beta chain) sequence. No antigen is known for it. This entry is derived from a study of T cell responses to AZD1222 COVID-19 vaccine. General observations from the study: The donors showed a predominance of white British ancestry and of females, with possible underestimation of clonal diversity.

Assay used: immunoSEQ multiplex PCR; TCRdb lists only in-frame clones, some missing. The sample yields some 190,000 clones, approximately 90% seen once. The germline CDR1 and CDR2 sequences are SEHNR and FQNEAQ (reference sequence). With V trimmed by 5 bases and J by 4 bases, 6 bases remained unmatched. This CDR3 comprises 15 residues. The receptor's source is an adult in good health. Specimen: peripheral blood, collected on day 0 of AZD1222 vaccination. The V gene is TRBV7-9, the J gene TRBJ2-5; 11 bases line up with TRBD2. CDR3 in DNA: TGTGCCAGCAGCCTAGGACTAGCGGGTTCAGAGACCCAGTACTTC. Its translation: CASSLGLAGSETQYF.